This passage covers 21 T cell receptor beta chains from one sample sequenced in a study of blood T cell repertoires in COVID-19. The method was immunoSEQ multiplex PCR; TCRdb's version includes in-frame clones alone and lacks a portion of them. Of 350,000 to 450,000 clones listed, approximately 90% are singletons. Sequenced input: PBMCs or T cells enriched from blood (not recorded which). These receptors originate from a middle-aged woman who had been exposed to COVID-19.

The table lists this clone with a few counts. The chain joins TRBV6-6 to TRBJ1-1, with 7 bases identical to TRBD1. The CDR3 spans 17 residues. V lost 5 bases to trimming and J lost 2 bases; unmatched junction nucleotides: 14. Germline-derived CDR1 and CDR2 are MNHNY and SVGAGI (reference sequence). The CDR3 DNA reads TGTGCCAGCAGTCGGCGGACAGGTGAATGGCTAAACACTGAAGCTTTCTTT. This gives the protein CASSRRTGEWLNTEAFF.

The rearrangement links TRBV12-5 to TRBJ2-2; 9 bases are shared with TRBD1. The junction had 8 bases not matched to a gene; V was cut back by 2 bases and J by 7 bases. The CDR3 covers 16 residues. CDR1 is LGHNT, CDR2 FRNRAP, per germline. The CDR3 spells CASGLFSGTGSGELFF. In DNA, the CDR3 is TGTGCTAGTGGTTTGTTCTCCGGGACAGGGAGCGGGGAGCTGTTTTTT.

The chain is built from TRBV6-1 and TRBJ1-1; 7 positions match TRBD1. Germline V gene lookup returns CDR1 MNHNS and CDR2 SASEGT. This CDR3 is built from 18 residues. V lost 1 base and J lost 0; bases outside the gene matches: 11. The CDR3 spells CASSEGDSPNPMNTEAFF. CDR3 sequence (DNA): TGTGCCAGCAGTGAAGGGGACAGTCCCAACCCGATGAACACTGAAGCTTTCTTT.

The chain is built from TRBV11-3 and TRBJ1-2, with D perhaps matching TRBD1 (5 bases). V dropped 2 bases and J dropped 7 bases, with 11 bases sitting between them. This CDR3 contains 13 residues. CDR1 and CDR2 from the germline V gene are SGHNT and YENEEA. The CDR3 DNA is TGTGCCAGCAGCTTACAGGGTCGGCGTGGCTACACCTTC. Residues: CASSLQGRRGYTF.

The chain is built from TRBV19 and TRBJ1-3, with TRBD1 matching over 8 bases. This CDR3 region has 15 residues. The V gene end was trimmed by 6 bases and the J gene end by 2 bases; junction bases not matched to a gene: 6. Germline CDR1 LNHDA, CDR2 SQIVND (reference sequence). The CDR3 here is CASSPGGWAGNTIYF. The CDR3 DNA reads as TGTGCCAGTAGCCCAGGGGGCTGGGCTGGAAACACCATATATTTT. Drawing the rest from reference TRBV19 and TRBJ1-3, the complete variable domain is DGGITQSPKYLFRKEGQNVTLSCEQNLNHDAMYWYRQDPGQGLRLIYYSQIVNDFQKGDIAEGYSVSREKKESFPLTVTSAQKNPTAFYLCASSPGGWAGNTIYFGEGSWLTVV.

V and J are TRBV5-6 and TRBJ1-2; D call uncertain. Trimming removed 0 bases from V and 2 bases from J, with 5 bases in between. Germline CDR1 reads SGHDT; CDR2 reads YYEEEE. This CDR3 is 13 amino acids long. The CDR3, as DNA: TGTGCCAGCAGCTTGGGCGGGAACTATGGCTACACCTTC. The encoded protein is CASSLGGNYGYTF.

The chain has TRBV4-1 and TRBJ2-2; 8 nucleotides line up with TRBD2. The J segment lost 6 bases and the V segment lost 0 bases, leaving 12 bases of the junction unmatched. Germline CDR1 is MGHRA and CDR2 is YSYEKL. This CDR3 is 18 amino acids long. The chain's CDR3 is CASSQDQERESAAGELFF. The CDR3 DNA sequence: TGCGCCAGCAGCCAAGATCAGGAGCGGGAGAGTGCGGCCGGGGAGCTGTTTTTT.

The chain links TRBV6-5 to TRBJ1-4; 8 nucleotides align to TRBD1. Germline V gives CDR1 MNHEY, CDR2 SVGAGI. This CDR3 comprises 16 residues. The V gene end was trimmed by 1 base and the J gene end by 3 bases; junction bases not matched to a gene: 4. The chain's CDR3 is CASSYYRDRPNEKLFF. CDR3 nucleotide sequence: TGTGCCAGCAGTTACTATCGGGACAGGCCTAATGAAAAACTGTTTTTT.

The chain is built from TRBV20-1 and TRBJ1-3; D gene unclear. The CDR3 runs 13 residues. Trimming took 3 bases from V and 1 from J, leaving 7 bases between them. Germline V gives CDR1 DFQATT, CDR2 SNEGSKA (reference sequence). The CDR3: CSASLVSGNTIYF. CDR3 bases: TGCAGTGCTAGTTTAGTTTCTGGAAACACCATATATTTT.

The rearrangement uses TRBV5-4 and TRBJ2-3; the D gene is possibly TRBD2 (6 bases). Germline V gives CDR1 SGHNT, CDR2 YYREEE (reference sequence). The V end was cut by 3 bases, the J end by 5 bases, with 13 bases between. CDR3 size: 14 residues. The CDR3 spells CASSSRTGEDTQYF. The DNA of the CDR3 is TGTGCCAGCAGCTCTCGTACGGGGGAAGATACGCAGTATTTT. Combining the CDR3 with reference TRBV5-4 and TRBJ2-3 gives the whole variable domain ETGVTQSPTHLIKTRGQQVTLRCSSQSGHNTVSWYQQALGQGPQFIFQYYREEENGRGNFPPRFSGLQFPNYSSELNVNALELDDSALYLCASSSRTGEDTQYFGPGTRLTVL.

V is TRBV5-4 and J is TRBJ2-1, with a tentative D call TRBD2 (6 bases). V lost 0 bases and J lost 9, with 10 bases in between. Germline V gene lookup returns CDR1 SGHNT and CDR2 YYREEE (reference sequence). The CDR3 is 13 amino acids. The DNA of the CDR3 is TGTGCCAGCAGCTTGGAGGCGGGGTTTGAGCAGTTCTTC. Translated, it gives CASSLEAGFEQFF. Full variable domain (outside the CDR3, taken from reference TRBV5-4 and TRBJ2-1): ETGVTQSPTHLIKTRGQQVTLRCSSQSGHNTVSWYQQALGQGPQFIFQYYREEENGRGNFPPRFSGLQFPNYSSELNVNALELDDSALYLCASSLEAGFEQFFGPGTRLTVL.

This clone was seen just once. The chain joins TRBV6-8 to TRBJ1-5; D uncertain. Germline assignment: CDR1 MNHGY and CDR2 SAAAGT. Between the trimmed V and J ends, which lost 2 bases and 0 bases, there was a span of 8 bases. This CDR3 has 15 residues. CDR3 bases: TGTGCCAGCAGTTACGGCACGCCTAGCAATCAGCCCCAGCATTTT. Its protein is CASSYGTPSNQPQHF.

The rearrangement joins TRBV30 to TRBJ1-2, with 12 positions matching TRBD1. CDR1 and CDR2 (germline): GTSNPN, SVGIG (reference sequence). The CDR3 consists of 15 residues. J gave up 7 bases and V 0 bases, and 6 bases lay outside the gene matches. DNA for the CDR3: TGTGCCTGGAGTGTATCGGGACAGGGGGCAGGTGGCTACACCTTC. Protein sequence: CAWSVSGQGAGGYTF. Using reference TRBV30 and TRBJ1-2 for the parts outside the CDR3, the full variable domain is SQTIHQWPATLVQPVGSPLSLECTVEGTSNPNLYWYRQAAGRGLQLLFYSVGIGQISSEVPQNLSASRPQDRQFILSSKKLLLSDSGFYLCAWSVSGQGAGGYTFGSGTRLTVV.

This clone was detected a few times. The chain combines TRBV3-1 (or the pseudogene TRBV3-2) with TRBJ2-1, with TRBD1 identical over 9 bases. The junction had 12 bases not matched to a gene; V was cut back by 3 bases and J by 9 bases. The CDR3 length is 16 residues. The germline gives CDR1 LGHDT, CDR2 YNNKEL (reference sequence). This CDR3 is CASSHPLSTGGSEQFF. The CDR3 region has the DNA TGTGCCAGCAGCCACCCCTTATCGACAGGGGGGAGTGAGCAGTTCTTC.

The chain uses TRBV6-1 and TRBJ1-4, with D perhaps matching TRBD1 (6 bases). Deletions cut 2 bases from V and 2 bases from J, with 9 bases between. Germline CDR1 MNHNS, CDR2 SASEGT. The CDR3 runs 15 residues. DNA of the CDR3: TGTGCCAGCAGTGAAACAGGGAGTACTAATGAAAAACTGTTTTTT. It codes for CASSETGSTNEKLFF.

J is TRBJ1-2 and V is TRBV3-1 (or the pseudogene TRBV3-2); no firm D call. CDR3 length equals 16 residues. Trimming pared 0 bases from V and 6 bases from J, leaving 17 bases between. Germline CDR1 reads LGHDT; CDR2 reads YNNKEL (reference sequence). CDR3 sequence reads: CASSQEWRGRVDGYTF. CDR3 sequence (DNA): TGTGCCAGCAGCCAAGAATGGCGAGGGAGAGTAGATGGCTACACCTTC.

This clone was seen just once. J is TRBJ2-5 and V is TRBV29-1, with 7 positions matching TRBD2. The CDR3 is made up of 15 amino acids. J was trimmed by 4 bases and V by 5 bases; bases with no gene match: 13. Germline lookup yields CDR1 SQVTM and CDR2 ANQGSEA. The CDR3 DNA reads TGCAGCGTTAGCGAGAGCGGGGTCTTTTCAGAGACCCAGTACTTC. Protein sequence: CSVSESGVFSETQYF. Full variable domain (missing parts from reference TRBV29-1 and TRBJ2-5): SAVISQKPSRDICQRGTSLTIQCQVDSQVTMMFWYRQQPGQSLTLIATANQGSEATYESGFVIDKFPISRPNLTFSTLTVSNMSPEDSSIYLCSVSESGVFSETQYFGPGTRLLVL.

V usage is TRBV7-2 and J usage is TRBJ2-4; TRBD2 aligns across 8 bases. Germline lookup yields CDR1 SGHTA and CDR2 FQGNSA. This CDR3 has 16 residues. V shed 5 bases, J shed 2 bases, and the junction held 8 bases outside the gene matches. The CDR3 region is CASSLSGTETKNIQYF. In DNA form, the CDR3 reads TGTGCCAGCAGCCTTAGCGGGACCGAAACCAAAAACATTCAGTACTTC.

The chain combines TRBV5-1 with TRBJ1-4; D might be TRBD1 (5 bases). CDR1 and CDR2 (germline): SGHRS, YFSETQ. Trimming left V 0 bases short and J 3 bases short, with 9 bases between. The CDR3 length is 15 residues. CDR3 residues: CASSLAGMANEKLFF. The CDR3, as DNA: TGCGCCAGCAGCTTGGCAGGGATGGCTAATGAAAAACTGTTTTTT.

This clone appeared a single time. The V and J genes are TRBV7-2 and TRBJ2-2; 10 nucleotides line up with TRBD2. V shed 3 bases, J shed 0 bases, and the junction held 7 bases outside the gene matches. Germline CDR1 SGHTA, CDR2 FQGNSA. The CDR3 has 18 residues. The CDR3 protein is CASSFYLAGGTNTGELFF. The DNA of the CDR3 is TGTGCCAGCAGCTTTTATTTAGCGGGGGGAACGAACACCGGGGAGCTGTTTTTT.

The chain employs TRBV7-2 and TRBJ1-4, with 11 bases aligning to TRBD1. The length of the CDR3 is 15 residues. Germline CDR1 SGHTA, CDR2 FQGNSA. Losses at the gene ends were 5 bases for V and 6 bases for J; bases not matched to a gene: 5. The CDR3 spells CASSPDRGQYEKLFF. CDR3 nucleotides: TGTGCCAGCAGCCCGGACAGGGGGCAGTATGAAAAACTGTTTTTT.